These T cell receptor beta chains were read from a single sample in a study of cytomegalovirus exposure and HLA in healthy donors. The table came from immunoSEQ multiplex PCR; TCRdb's copy has only in-frame clones and leaves some out. This table has 90,000 to 150,000 clones, about 83% appearing once. Sequencing was done on a sample of PBMCs. The origin of the receptors is a female donor in good health and CMV-seronegative. Both conserved end residues are part of each CDR3.

v_call	j_call	cdr3_aa
TRBV29-1	TRBJ2-3	CSATGQGFTDTQYF
TRBV18	TRBJ2-1	CASSPVRAYNEQFF
TRBV7-9	TRBJ2-5	CASSLILGVRVETQYF
TRBV11-2	TRBJ1-1	CASSNNKNTEAFF
TRBV5-1	TRBJ1-2	CASSLDRGGYTF
TRBV19	TRBJ2-5	CASRSFSDIQETQYF
TRBV19	TRBJ1-2	CASTQPGGTGRKSGYTF
TRBV2	TRBJ2-1	CASIIRDGALAGNEQFF
TRBV27	TRBJ2-7	CASSSTRGTALQQYF
TRBV4-1	TRBJ2-5	CASSQVTGQETQYF
TRBV6-6	TRBJ2-7	CASSYSRTSGGYEQYF
TRBV5-4	TRBJ2-3	CATSMGTPVNTQYF
TRBV30	TRBJ2-1	CAWSTNSGARFF
TRBV7-2	TRBJ2-1	CASSLVAGGTSNEQFF
TRBV11-2	TRBJ1-2	CASSFSGTQYGYTF
TRBV2	TRBJ2-7	CASSDRVAGGYEQYF
TRBV5-4	TRBJ2-7	CASSLQGSYEQYF
TRBV15	TRBJ2-3	CATSRVTGTAGGTQYF
TRBV6-1	TRBJ1-2	CASSSERVGGYGYTF
TRBV7-2	TRBJ2-5	CASSLPRDRREETQYF
TRBV7-9	TRBJ1-2	CASSLQTGNYGYTF
TRBV30	TRBJ1-2	CAWSPTLNYGYTF
TRBV9	TRBJ1-1	CASSVEGGPSGMNTEAFF
TRBV10-3	TRBJ1-1	CAISAGVTEAFF